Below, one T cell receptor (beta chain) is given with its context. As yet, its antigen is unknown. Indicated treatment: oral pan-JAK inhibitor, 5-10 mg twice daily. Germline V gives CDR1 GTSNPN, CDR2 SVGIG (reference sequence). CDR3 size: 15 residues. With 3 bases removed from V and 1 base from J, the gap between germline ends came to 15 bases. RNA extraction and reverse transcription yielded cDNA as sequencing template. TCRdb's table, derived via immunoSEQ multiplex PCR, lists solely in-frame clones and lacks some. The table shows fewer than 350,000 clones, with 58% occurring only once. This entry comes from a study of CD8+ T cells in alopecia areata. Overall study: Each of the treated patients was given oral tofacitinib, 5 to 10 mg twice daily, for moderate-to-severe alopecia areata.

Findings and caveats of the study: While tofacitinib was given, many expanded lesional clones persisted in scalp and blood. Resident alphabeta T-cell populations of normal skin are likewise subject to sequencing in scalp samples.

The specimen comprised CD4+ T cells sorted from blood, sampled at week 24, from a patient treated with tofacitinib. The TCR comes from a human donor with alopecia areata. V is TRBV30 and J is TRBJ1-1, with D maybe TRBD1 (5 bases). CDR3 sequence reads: CAWSPPGIWNTEAFF. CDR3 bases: TGTGCCTGGAGCCCCCCAGGGATTTGGAACACTGAAGCTTTCTTT.